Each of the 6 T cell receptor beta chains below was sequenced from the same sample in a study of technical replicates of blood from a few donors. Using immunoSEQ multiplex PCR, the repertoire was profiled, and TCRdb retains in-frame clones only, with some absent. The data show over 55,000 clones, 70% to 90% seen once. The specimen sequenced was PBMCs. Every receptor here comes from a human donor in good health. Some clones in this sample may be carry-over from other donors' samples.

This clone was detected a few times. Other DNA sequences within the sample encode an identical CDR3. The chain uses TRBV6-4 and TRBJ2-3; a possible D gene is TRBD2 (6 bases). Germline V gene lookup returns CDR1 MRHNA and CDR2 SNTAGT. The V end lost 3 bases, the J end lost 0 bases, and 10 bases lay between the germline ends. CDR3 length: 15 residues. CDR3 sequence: CASSESAGSTDTQYF. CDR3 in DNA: TGTGCCAGCAGTGAGTCAGCGGGTAGCACAGATACGCAGTATTTT.

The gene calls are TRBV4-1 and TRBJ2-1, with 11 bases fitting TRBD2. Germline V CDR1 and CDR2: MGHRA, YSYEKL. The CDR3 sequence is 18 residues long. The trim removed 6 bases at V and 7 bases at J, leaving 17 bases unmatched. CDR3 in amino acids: CASSQTLETSGVRNEQFF. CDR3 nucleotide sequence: TGCGCCAGCAGTCAGACTCTGGAGACTAGCGGGGTAAGGAATGAGCAGTTCTTC.

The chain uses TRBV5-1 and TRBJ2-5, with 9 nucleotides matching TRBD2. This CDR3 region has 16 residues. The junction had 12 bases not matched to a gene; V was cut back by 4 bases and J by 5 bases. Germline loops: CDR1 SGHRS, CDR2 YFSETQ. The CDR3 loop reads CASSPRVAGAHETQYF. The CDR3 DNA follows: TGCGCCAGCAGCCCGAGGGTAGCGGGGGCGCACGAGACCCAGTACTTC.

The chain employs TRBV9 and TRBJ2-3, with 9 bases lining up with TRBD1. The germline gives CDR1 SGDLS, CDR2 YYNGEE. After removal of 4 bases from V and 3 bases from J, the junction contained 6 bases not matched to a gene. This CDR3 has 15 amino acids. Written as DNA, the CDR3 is TGTGCCAGCAGCTATCGGACAGGGGCGACAGATACGCAGTATTTT. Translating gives CASSYRTGATDTQYF.

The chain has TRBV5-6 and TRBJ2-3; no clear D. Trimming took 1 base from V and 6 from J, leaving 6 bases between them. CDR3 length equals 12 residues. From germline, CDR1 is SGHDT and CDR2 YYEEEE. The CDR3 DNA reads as TGTGCCAGCAGCTTGATGTCGGATACGCAGTATTTT. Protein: CASSLMSDTQYF.

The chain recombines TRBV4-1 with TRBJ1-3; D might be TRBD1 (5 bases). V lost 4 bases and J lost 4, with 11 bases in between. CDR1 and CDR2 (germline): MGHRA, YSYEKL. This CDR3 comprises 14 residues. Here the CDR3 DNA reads TGCGCCAGCAGCCCATTAGGGGCAGGAAACACCATATATTTT. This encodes CASSPLGAGNTIYF.